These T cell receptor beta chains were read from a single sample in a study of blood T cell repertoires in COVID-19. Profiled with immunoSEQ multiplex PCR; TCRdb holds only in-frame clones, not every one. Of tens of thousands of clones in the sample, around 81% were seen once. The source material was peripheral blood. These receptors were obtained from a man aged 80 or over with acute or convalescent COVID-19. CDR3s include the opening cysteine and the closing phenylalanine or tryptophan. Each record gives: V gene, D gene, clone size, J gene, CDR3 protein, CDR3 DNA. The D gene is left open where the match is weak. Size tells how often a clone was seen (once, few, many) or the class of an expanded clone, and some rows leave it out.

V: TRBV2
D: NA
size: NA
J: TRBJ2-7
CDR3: CASSATYEQYF
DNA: TGTGCCAGCAGTGCCACCTACGAGCAGTACTTC

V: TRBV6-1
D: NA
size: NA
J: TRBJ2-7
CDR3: CASSEVTYEQYF
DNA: TGTGCCAGCAGTGAAGTCACCTACGAGCAGTACTTC

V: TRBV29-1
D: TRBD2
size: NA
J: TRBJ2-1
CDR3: CSVEYGLAGGANEQFF
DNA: TGCAGCGTTGAATATGGACTAGCGGGAGGGGCCAATGAGCAGTTCTTC

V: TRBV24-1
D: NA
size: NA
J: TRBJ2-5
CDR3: CATSDPGVGETQYF
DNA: TGTGCCACCAGTGACCCGGGAGTAGGGGAGACCCAGTACTTC

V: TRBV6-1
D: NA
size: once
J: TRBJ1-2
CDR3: CASSEDSFYGYTF
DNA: TGTGCCAGCAGTGAAGACAGTTTCTATGGCTACACCTTC

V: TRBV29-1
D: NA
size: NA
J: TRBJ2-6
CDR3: CSVEDNSGANVLTF
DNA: TGCAGCGTTGAAGATAACTCTGGGGCCAACGTCCTGACTTTC

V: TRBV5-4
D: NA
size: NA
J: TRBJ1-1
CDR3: CASSLEGTRGTEAFF
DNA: TGTGCCAGCAGCTTGGAAGGGACGCGGGGGACTGAAGCTTTCTTT

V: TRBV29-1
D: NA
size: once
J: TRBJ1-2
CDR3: CSVEDQVLYGYTF
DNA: TGCAGCGTTGAAGATCAGGTTCTCTATGGCTACACCTTC

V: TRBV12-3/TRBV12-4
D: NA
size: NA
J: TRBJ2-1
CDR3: CASSLGRGSEQFF
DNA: TGTGCCAGCAGTTTGGGGAGGGGGAGTGAGCAGTTCTTC

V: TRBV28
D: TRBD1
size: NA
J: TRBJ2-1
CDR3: CASSPRTGYNEQFF
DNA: TGTGCCAGCAGCCCCCGGACAGGTTACAATGAGCAGTTCTTC

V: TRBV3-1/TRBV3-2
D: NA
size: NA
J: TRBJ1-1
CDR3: CASSQVMNTEAFF
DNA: TGTGCCAGCAGCCAAGTCATGAACACTGAAGCTTTCTTT

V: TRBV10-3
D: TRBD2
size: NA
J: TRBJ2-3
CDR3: CAISAGLAGGPRDTQYF
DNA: TGTGCCATCAGTGCGGGACTAGCGGGAGGGCCTAGAGATACGCAGTATTTT

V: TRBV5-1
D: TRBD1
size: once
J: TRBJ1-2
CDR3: CASSEQGDYGYTF
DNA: TGCGCCAGCAGCGAGCAGGGGGACTATGGCTACACCTTC

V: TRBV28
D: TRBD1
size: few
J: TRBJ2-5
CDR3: CASGAGGLTKETQYF
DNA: TGTGCCAGCGGGGCAGGGGGTCTTACTAAAGAGACCCAGTACTTC

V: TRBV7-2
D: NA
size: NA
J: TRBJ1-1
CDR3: CASRRREGTEAFF
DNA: TGTGCCAGCAGACGAAGGGAGGGGACTGAAGCTTTCTTT

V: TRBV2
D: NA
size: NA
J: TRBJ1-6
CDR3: CASCQGVDSPLHF
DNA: TGTGCCAGCTGTCAGGGCGTAGATTCACCCCTCCACTTT